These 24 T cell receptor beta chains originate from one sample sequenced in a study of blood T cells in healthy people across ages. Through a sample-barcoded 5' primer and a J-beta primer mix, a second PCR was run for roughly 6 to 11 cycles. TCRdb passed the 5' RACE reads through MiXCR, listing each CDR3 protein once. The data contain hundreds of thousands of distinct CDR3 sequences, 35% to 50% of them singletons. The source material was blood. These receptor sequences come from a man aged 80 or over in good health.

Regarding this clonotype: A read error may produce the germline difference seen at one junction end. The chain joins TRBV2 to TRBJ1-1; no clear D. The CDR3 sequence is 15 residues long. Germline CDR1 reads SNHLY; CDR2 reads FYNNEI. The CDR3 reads CPSSEERRFNTEAFF. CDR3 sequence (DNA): TGTCCCAGCAGTGAAGAAAGACGGTTCAACACTGAAGCTTTCTTT.

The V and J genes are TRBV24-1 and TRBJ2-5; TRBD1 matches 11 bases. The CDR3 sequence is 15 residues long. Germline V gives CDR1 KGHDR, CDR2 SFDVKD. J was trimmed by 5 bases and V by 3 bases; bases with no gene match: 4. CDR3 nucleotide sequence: TGTGCCACCAGTGATCGGACAGGGGGCTTTGAGACCCAGTACTTC. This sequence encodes CATSDRTGGFETQYF.

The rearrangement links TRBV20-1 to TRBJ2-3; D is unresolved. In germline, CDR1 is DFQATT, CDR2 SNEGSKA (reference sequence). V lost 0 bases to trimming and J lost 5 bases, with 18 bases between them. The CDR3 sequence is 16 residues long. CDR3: CSARDRVASVLDTQYF. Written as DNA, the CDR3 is TGCAGTGCTAGAGATCGGGTGGCTTCTGTTCTAGATACGCAGTATTTT.

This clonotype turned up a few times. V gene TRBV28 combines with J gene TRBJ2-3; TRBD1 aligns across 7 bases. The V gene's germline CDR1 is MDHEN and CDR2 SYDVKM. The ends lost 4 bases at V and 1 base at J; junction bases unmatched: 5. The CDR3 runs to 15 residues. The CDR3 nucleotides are TGTGCCAGCAGTTCTCTGGACAGGCGCACAGATACGCAGTATTTT. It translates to CASSSLDRRTDTQYF.

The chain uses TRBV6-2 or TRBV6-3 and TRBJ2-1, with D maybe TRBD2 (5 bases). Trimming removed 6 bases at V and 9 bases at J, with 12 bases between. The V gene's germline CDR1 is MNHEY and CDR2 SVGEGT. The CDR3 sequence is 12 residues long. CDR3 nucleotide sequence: TGTGCCAGCAGCCGGCTAGCTGGTGAGCAGTTCTTC. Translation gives CASSRLAGEQFF.

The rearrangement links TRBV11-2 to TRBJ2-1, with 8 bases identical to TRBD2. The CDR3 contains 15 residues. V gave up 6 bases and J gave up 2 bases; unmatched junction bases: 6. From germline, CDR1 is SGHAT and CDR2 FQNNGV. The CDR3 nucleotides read TGTGCCAGCAGGTACGGGGGGGGGACCTACAATGAGCAGTTCTTC. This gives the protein CASRYGGGTYNEQFF.

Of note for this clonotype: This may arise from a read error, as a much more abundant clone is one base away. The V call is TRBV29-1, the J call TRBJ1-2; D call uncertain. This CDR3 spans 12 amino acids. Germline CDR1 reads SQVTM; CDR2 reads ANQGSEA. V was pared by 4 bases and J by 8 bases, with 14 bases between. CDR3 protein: CSVGRDAGGYTF. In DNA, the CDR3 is TGCAGCGTTGGACGAGATGCGGGAGGCTACACCTTC.

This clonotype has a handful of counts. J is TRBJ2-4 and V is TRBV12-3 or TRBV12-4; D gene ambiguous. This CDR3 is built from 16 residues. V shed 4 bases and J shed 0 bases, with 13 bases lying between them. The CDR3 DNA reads TGTGCCAGCAGTTATCTCGCAGGAATAGCCAAAAACATTCAGTACTTC. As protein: CASSYLAGIAKNIQYF.

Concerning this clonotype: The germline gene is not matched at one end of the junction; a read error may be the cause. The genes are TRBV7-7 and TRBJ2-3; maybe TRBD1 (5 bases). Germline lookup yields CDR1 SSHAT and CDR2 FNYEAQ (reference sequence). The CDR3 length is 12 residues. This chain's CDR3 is CASSFPGDTQYF. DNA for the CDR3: TGTGCTAGCAGCTTCCCAGGGGATACGCAGTATTTT.

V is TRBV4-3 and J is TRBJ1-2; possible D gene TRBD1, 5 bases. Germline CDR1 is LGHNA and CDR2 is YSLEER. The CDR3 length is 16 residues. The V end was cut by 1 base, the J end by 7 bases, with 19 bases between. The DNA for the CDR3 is TGCGCCAGCAGCCAAGCTAGGGCTCGGGCTACAGGTGGCTACACCTTC. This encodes CASSQARARATGGYTF.

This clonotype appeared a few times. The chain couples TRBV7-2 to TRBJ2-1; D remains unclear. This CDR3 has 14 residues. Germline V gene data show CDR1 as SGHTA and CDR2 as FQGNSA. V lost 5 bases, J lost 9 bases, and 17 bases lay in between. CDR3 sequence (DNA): TGTGCCAGCAGCATTAACACGGCGCCCGGTGAGCAGTTCTTC. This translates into CASSINTAPGEQFF.

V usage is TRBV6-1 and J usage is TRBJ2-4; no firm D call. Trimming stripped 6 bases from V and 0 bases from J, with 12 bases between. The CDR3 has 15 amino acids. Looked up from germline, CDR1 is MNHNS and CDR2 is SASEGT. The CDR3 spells CASRPDFLAKNIQYF. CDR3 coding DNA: TGTGCCAGCAGGCCAGATTTTTTAGCCAAAAACATTCAGTACTTC.

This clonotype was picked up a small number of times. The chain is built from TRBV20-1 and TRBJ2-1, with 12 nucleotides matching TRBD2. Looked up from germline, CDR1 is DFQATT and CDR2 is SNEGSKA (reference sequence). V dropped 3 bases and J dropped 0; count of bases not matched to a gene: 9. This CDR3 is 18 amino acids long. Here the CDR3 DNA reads TGCAGTGCTAGGGTGGGACTAGCGGGCCCCAGCTCCTACAATGAGCAGTTCTTC. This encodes CSARVGLAGPSSYNEQFF.

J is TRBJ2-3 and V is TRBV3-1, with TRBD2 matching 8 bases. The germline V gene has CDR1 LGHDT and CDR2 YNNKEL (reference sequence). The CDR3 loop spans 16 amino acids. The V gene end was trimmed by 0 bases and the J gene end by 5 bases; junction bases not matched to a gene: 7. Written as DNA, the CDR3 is TGTGCCAGCAGCCAAGATCGAATCGGGAGGGGAGATACGCAGTATTTT. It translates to CASSQDRIGRGDTQYF.

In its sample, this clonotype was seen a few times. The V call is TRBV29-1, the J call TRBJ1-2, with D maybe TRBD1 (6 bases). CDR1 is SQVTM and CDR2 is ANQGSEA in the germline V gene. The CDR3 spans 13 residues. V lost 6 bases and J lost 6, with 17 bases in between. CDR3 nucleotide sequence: TGCAGCGTCCAGGGGCAGGAGGGGCATGGCTACACCTTC. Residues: CSVQGQEGHGYTF.

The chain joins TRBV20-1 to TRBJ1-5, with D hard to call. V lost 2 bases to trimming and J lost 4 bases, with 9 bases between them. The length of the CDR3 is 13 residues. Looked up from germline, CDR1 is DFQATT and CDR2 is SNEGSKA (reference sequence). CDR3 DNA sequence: TGCAGTGCTAGACCTAAGCCGAATCAGCCCCAGCATTTT. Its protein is CSARPKPNQPQHF.

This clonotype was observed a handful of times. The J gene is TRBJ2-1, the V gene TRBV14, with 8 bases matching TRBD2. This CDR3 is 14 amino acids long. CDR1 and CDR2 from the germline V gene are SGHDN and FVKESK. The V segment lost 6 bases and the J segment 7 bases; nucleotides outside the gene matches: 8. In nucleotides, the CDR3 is TGTGCCAGCAGATCGGGGACTAGTAGTAATGAGCAGTTCTTC. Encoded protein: CASRSGTSSNEQFF.

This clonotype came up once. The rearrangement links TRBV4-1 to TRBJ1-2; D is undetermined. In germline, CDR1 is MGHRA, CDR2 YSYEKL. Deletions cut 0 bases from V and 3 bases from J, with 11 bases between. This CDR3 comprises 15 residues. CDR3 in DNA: TGCGCCAGCAGCCAAGAATTGCTTTCCGACTATGGCTACACCTTC. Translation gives CASSQELLSDYGYTF.

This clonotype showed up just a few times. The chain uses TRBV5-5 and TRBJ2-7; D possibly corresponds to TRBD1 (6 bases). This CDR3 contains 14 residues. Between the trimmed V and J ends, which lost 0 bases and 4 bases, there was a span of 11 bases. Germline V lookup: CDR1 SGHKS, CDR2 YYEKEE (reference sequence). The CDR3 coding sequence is TGTGCCAGCAGCTTGGGACAGGTGAATTACGAGCAGTACTTC. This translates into CASSLGQVNYEQYF.

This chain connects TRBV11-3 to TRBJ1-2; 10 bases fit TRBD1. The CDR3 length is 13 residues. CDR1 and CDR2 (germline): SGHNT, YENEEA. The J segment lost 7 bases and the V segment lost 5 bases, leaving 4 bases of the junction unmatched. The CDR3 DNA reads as TGTGCCAGCAGCGCCCGACAGGGGGCTGGCTACACCTTC. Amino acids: CASSARQGAGYTF.

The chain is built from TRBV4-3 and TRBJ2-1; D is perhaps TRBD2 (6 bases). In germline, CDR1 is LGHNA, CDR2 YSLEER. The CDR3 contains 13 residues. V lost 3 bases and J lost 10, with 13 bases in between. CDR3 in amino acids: CASSQYLRGEQFF. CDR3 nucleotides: TGCGCCAGCAGCCAGTATCTGCGGGGCGAGCAGTTCTTC.

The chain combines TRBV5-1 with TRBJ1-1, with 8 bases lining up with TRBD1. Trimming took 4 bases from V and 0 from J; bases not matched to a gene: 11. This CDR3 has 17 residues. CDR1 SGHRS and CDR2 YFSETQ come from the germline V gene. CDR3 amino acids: CASSPDRGRAMNTEAFF. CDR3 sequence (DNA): TGCGCCAGCAGCCCAGACAGGGGCCGAGCTATGAACACTGAAGCTTTCTTT.

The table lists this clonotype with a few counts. CDR3 coding DNA: TGTGCCAGCTCAAGTTCCCTACAAGAGACCCAGTACTTC. Its translation: CASSSSLQETQYF. This chain connects TRBV18 to TRBJ2-5, with D uncertain. V dropped 5 bases and J dropped 2 bases, with 9 bases sitting between them. From germline, CDR1 is KGHSH and CDR2 LQKENI. This CDR3 spans 13 amino acids.

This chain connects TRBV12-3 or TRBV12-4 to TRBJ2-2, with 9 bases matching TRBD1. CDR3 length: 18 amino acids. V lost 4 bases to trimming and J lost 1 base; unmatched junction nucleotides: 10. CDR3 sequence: CASSSPYRDRVNTGELFF. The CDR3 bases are TGTGCCAGCAGTTCACCCTACCGGGACAGGGTGAACACCGGGGAGCTGTTTTTT.